The present T cell receptor (beta chain) was sequenced within a study of blood T cell repertoires in COVID-19. In this sample, this clone turned up once. Assay: immunoSEQ multiplex PCR; the TCRdb copy retains only in-frame clones and omits some. The profile shows 120,000 or so clones, less than 90% of them singletons. V lost 6 bases, J lost 5 bases, and 13 bases lay in between. Germline V gene sequence: CDR1 MNHEY, CDR2 SMNVEV (reference sequence). There are 13 residues in the CDR3. The chain combines TRBV27 with TRBJ1-1; D uncertain. The material sequenced was peripheral blood. The origin of this receptor is an elderly man with active or convalescent COVID-19. This CDR3 is CASSPPRGTEAFF. DNA for the CDR3: TGTGCCAGCAGCCCACCCCGGGGAACTGAAGCTTTCTTT.